The clone carrying this TCR beta chain was counted only a few times. These data belong to a study of blood T cell repertoires in COVID-19. Study details: Collection of acute and convalescent COVID-19 samples took place in the United States, Italy and Spain.

CDR1 and CDR2 (germline): SEHNR, FQNEAQ (reference sequence). CDR3 size: 16 residues. J was trimmed by 7 bases and V by 5 bases; bases with no gene match: 5. Original data processing: The assay estimated nucleated cells by amplifying reference gene primers. Sequencing used immunoSEQ multiplex PCR; TCRdb keeps in-frame clones, though not all of them. V and J calls and clone size are as listed in that table; D and trimming were resolved from the DNA. The sample has around 58,000 clones, approximately 80% seen once; the top ten hold around 4.1%. Participants were aged about 18 to 90 years from roughly 26 US areas. Clinical histories supplied by participants themselves formed the basis of cohort assignment.

The sample consisted of PBMCs or T cells enriched from blood (not recorded which). The TCR originated in a middle-aged woman with acute COVID-19. The chain combines TRBV7-9 with TRBJ2-1; 16 nucleotides align to TRBD2. CDR3 DNA: TGTGCCAGCAGCCTTAAGGGACTAGCGGGAGGGAATGAGCAGTTCTTC. Translation gives CASSLKGLAGGNEQFF.